This T cell receptor beta chain was identified during a study of cytomegalovirus exposure and HLA in healthy donors (dated 2017 in TCRdb). Turning to the overall study: In an earlier analysis of under 750 of the donors, approximately 300 Gb of sequence data and 90 million to 130 million unique TCR beta sequences from about 179 million T cells were reported. Roughly 300 gigabases of sequencing data and about 92 million unique TCR sequences made up an early release that covered over 550 HLA-typed donors. Among the roughly 410 genotyped donors, around 79% belonged to the genetic ancestry cluster associated with self-reported Caucasian donors. The study aimed to test whether cataloging public T cell receptors could reveal signatures of past pathogen exposure. The study used immunosequencing to profile the T cell repertoires of some 600 subjects and linked those repertoires to cytomegalovirus serostatus. Along with the roughly 670-subject first cohort, a separate validation cohort of around 110 different subjects was used. To predict cytomegalovirus infection status, the study combined high-throughput TCR immunosequencing, statistical association of individual TCRs with disease status, and machine learning. In a later analysis, previously published TCR beta repertoires from more than 500 donors were re-analyzed and high-resolution HLA genotyping was added so that TCR occurrence patterns could be studied. The later analysis used no new phenotypic data to find candidate immune exposures, relying instead on TCR beta sequences and their occurrence across donors. An earlier analysis of a few hundred of the donors applied high-throughput TCR beta sequencing to assess whether each TCR beta V gene segment acted as functional or pseudogenic. Alongside the repertoire data, information on donor age, sex, ethnicity and CMV serostatus was compiled. Genome-wide SNP genotypes for about 60% of the roughly 700 donors were used in a later genetic analysis, which treated that subset as a discovery cohort. All discovery cohort repertoires had been generated on a single sequencing platform. HLA typing included class I and class II loci at four-digit resolution. Typing coverage varied by locus: roughly 620-640 donors for A, B, C, DRB1 and DQB1; more than 500 for DQA1; more than 600 for DPA1; fewer than 480 for DPB1. Because of strong linkage in the cohort, roughly 5 DR-DQ haplotypes were treated as single units for association and clustering. On average, roughly 240,000 unique TCR beta nucleotide sequences were sequenced per donor among 300 to 500 genotyped donors of the cohort, with about 17% of those sequences being non-productive.

In total, roughly 710 healthy bone marrow donors made up the cohort. At the time of sampling, all cohort members were nominally healthy, though unrecorded immune exposures were likely present. The donor tested CMV seronegative and was one of the 352 seronegative cohort members. A peripheral blood sample was collected from each donor, and TCR beta sequencing was performed on peripheral blood mononuclear cells. The Qiagen DNeasy Blood Extraction Kit was used to extract genomic DNA from the blood cell samples. The investigation overall reported the following: The study listed 170 or so TCR beta chains as associated with cytomegalovirus. The earlier analysis of a few hundred of the donors excluded approximately 17 rarely observed V segments, including chromosome 9 orphons, because counts were too low. When HLA alleles, especially DR and DQ, strongly co-occurred, attributing TCR associations to individual alleles was difficult. In an earlier analysis of under 600 of the donors, most TCR beta V segments were observed in productive rearrangements about 90% or about 30% of the time, broadly matching IMGT annotations. The classifier was reported to diagnose cytomegalovirus status with high specificity and sensitivity in both the original and validation cohorts. A later analysis found that TCR association rates varied across HLA loci, with DRB1 alleles showing the most associated TCRs and HLA-C alleles the fewest. Only TCR beta chains were sequenced in this cohort, and the absence of alpha or paired-chain data limited detectable features. In vitro tests confirmed that a few of the cytomegalovirus-associated TCR beta chains recognize cytomegalovirus antigens. A later analysis found that HLA-associated TCR beta chains were more clonally expanded and had lower generation probabilities than equally common non-associated chains. Linkage disequilibrium might explain the correlated functional status among segregating V segments, but an unknown experimental factor could not be ruled out. According to a later genetic analysis, donors in an Asian-associated ancestry cluster had fewer N-insertions in productive TCRs than the approximately 650-donor mean. A further reported finding was that TCR beta sequences accurately predicted the HLA-A and HLA-B alleles for most subjects in the first cohort. Sequencing depth was assumed to be roughly uniform across donors in the presence/absence analyses, though that assumption may not hold. At a false discovery rate of 0.05, a later analysis linked under 20,000 TCR beta sequences to specific HLA alleles. Immune exposure information for the cohort was limited to CMV serostatus. The authors suggested that the approach could potentially be extended to other disease states and immunological phenotypes. Most CMV-associated TCR beta chains appeared to be HLA-restricted in a later analysis, and the HLA associations seemed to be driven largely by CMV exposure. Because some donors lacked HLA typing at each locus, the association tests relied only on the typed subset. The 87-base-pair reads could not distinguish some IMGT-functional V segments, including TRBV6-2 and TRBV6-3, so those segments were excluded. Most TCR sequences were seen in very few donors, while some public TCRs were found in many individuals. A cluster of highly shared sequence variants was judged likely to represent a technical artifact of the sequencing pipeline. V-gene and J-gene trimming of TCR beta chains was associated with a missense DCLRE1C variant in a later genetic analysis, and the association was replicated in an independent cohort. In a later analysis, several top co-occurrence clusters were reported to appear linked to parvovirus B19, influenza, CMV and Epstein-Barr virus.

The library was generated by the immunoSEQ multiplex PCR assay. For the multiplex PCR, a mixture combining 60 forward primers for TCR Vbeta segments and 13 reverse primers for TCR Jbeta segments was used. A multiplex PCR assay on genomic DNA amplified the CDR3 region of rearranged TCR beta genes. The Illumina HiSeq System was used to sequence the amplified TCR beta libraries as 87-base-pair reads. Per the source publication's procedure: A later analysis tallied tens of millions of unique TCR beta chains across the approximately 670 repertoires, and some 12 million of those chains were shared by two or more donors. To remove PCR and sequencing errors, raw reads were error-corrected and collapsed into unique sequences using a nearest-neighbor algorithm that merged closely related sequences. To assign V, D and J gene segments, CDR3 sequences were aligned to IMGT reference sequences. For a sequence to be retained, a match of at least six nucleotides to both a V gene segment and a J gene segment was required. A rearrangement was called productive if the CDR3 had no stop codons and remained in frame with V and J, and every other rearrangement was called non-productive. CDR3 was defined according to IMGT convention as the region running from the second conserved V-encoded cysteine to the conserved J-encoded phenylalanine. The earlier analysis of 550 to 650 of the donors excluded any sequence lacking an unambiguous match to a single V gene segment. An earlier analysis of about 600 of the donors called V segments functional above 56.7% productive rearrangements and segregating when the between-donor standard deviation exceeded 5%. A statistical classification framework was built to diagnose cytomegalovirus status from the catalog of TCR beta chain sequences. In a later analysis, V and J genes were assigned by comparing TCR nucleotide sequences against IMGT/GENE-DB human TR gene sequences. In a later analysis, CDR3 sequences and most-parsimonious VDJ recombination scenarios were assigned using the TCRdist pipeline. In a later analysis, every TCR beta chain was defined by the combination of its CDR3 amino acid sequence and its V-gene family, and reads without a unique V-gene family were dropped. As a way to deal with suspected cross-contamination and a sequencing artifact, a later analysis dropped hundreds of nucleotide sequences that were highly shared and had low generation probability. For each public chain, a later analysis derived a clonal expansion index from normalized ranks of inferred template counts within each repertoire. In a later analysis, generation probabilities were computed using a VDJ recombination model fitted to out-of-frame rearrangements, and the results were checked against IGoR. Hypergeometric tests were used in a later analysis to score TCR-TCR, TCR-HLA and TCR-CMV co-occurrence, with a repertoire-size bias correction applied to the TCR pairs. To estimate false discovery rates, a later analysis permuted the HLA or CMV assignments 20 times. In a later analysis, co-occurring TCRs were grouped using DBSCAN, with TCRdist sequence similarity added in when clustering inside HLA-allele-positive subsets. Repertoires with fewer than 30,000 or more than 120,000 public chains, plus five repertoires with anomalous nucleotide sharing, were excluded from co-occurrence clustering. This immuneACCESS table, as held by TCRdb, lists in-frame sequences with V and J called but not all clones. Of the missing ones, under half trace to an unresolved V gene in checked studies; the others have no known cause. V, J and clone size were drawn from that table, and D and trimming were deduced from the DNA. For this sample the table gives 150,000 to 200,000 clones, of which approximately 81% were detected only once. The leading ten clones occupy roughly 2% of the sample.

Regarding this clone: Its recognized antigen is unknown. No base quality information exists; no much larger clone differs at one position.

Relative to germline, V is missing 4 bases and J is missing 14 bases, with 11 bases of the junction outside any gene match. Including cysteine and phenylalanine, the CDR3 has 15 amino acids. Just the 45-base CDR3 DNA is kept, in frame starting at base 1. The germline V gene (reference sequence) supplies CDR1 PRHDT and CDR2 FYEKMQ. The clonotype was recovered from a young woman in good health and CMV-seronegative. Rearrangement joined TRBV13 to TRBJ1-6, and 10 bases in between align with TRBD1. The sequenced sample consisted of PBMCs. The nucleotides read TGTGCCAGCAGCTCCAGGAGGACAGGGGGTGGAGCCCTCCACTTT. Its protein product is CASSSRRTGGGALHF.